This passage covers 13 T cell receptor beta chains from one sample sequenced in a study of T cells in localized non-small cell lung cancer. Method: immunoSEQ multiplex PCR; TCRdb's copy keeps in-frame clones and lacks some. The table lists tens of thousands of clones, around 81% of them singletons. Sample: peripheral blood mononuclear cells, taken before any cancer treatment. The receptor source for this set is a man aged 40-75 years with stage III lung adenocarcinoma.

The table lists this clone with a few counts. The chain joins TRBV6-5 to TRBJ1-6, with D possibly TRBD1 on 6 matching bases. The CDR3 runs 15 residues. Germline values: CDR1 MNHEY, CDR2 SVGAGI. V shed 6 bases and J shed 4 bases, with 13 bases lying between them. CDR3 sequence reads: CASSRTVPYNSPLHF. The CDR3 nucleotides read TGTGCCAGCAGCCGGACAGTTCCATATAATTCACCCCTCCACTTT.

The chain recombines TRBV7-2 with TRBJ1-1; D not resolved. Per the germline V gene, CDR1 is SGHTA and CDR2 is FQGNSA. Trimming took 1 base from V and 0 from J, leaving 3 bases between them. CDR3 length: 13 residues. In DNA form, the CDR3 reads TGTGCCAGCAGCTTAGAACTGAACACTGAAGCTTTCTTT. Translated, it gives CASSLELNTEAFF.

The chain combines TRBV30 with TRBJ2-1, with 7 bases that match TRBD2. V gave up 8 bases and J gave up 7 bases; unmatched junction bases: 8. Per the germline V gene, CDR1 is GTSNPN and CDR2 is SVGIG (reference sequence). This CDR3 is built from 12 residues. CDR3 in DNA: TGTGCCCTGGCGGGAGAGGGTAATGAGCAGTTCTTC. Amino acids: CALAGEGNEQFF. Full variable domain (outside the CDR3, taken from reference TRBV30 and TRBJ2-1): SQTIHQWPATLVQPVGSPLSLECTVEGTSNPNLYWYRQAAGRGLQLLFYSVGIGQISSEVPQNLSASRPQDRQFILSSKKLLLSDSGFYLCALAGEGNEQFFGPGTRLTVL.

V gene TRBV7-2 combines with J gene TRBJ2-3; D not certain. CDR3 length equals 14 residues. V lost 2 bases to trimming and J lost 2 bases, with 8 bases between them. In germline, CDR1 is SGHTA, CDR2 FQGNSA. CDR3 bases: TGTGCCAGCAGCTTAAGACGACCCACAGATACGCAGTATTTT. Translating gives CASSLRRPTDTQYF.

The V call is TRBV6-1, the J call TRBJ1-2; 10 bases map to TRBD1. This CDR3 is 15 amino acids long. The V and J ends lost 7 bases and 3 bases, in that order; junction bases with no gene match: 8. The germline gives CDR1 MNHNS, CDR2 SASEGT. The CDR3 DNA reads TGTGCCAGCACCGTCCTCGGGACAGGGGACTATGGCTACACCTTC. As protein: CASTVLGTGDYGYTF.

The gene calls are TRBV5-1 and TRBJ1-1; no firm D call. Trimming removed 1 base at V and 0 bases at J, with 7 bases between. This CDR3 is built from 14 residues. Germline CDR1 reads SGHRS; CDR2 reads YFSETQ. CDR3 protein: CASSLFAMNTEAFF. CDR3 sequence (DNA): TGCGCCAGCAGCTTGTTTGCAATGAACACTGAAGCTTTCTTT.

The CDR3 spells CASSLNVATEKLFF. CDR3 bases: TGCGCCAGCAGCTTGAACGTAGCTACTGAAAAACTGTTTTTT. V usage is TRBV5-1 and J usage is TRBJ1-4, with D uncertain. Per the germline V gene, CDR1 is SGHRS and CDR2 is YFSETQ. The CDR3 runs 14 residues. V was cut by 1 base and J by 7 bases, with 11 bases left in between.

The rearrangement links TRBV28 to TRBJ2-1; D is ambiguous. Germline V gene sequence: CDR1 MDHEN, CDR2 SYDVKM. Trimming removed 4 bases from V and 6 bases from J, with 13 bases in between. The CDR3 extends over 14 amino acids. CDR3 amino acids: CASSSPGVRNEQFF. In nucleotides, the CDR3 is TGTGCCAGCAGTTCCCCTGGGGTCCGCAATGAGCAGTTCTTC.

This sequence joins TRBV30 and TRBJ2-1; 7 positions agree with TRBD1. Per germline, CDR1 GTSNPN and CDR2 SVGIG (reference sequence). The CDR3 is 15 residues long. V lost 3 bases, J lost 3 bases, and 8 bases stayed unmatched. In DNA, the CDR3 is TGTGCCTGGAGCGAGACAGGGAAAATCTACAATGAGCAGTTCTTC. It encodes CAWSETGKIYNEQFF.

Notes on this clone: Other nucleotide sequences in the sample specify the same CDR3. This chain joins TRBV11-3 and TRBJ2-1, with D tentatively TRBD2 (7 bases). Germline CDR1 SGHNT, CDR2 YENEEA. Trimming removed 5 bases at V and 1 base at J, with 15 bases between. This CDR3 has 16 residues. Here the CDR3 DNA reads TGTGCCAGCAGCCTGGGGGCTAGCGGATCCTACAATGAGCAGTTCTTC. Protein product: CASSLGASGSYNEQFF. The entire variable domain, with the rest obtained from reference TRBV11-3 and TRBJ2-1, is as follows: EAGVVQSPRYKIIEKKQPVAFWCNPISGHNTLYWYLQNLGQGPELLIRYENEEAVDDSQLPKDRFSAERLKGVDSTLKIQPAELGDSAVYLCASSLGASGSYNEQFFGPGTRLTVL.

The V and J genes are TRBV27 and TRBJ2-3; D is possibly TRBD2 (7 bases). Trimming left V 10 bases short and J 3 bases short, with 14 bases between. CDR1 is MNHEY, CDR2 SMNVEV, per germline (reference sequence). The CDR3 consists of 13 residues. As DNA, the CDR3 is TGTGCCACACGGGGGGCTGGTACAGATACGCAGTATTTT. Its protein product is CATRGAGTDTQYF.

The chain links TRBV28 to TRBJ1-6, with D maybe TRBD1 (6 bases). From germline, CDR1 is MDHEN and CDR2 SYDVKM. Trimming cost V 2 bases and J 10 bases, with 15 bases left between them. The CDR3 is 15 amino acids. The CDR3 DNA reads as TGTGCCAGCAGTTTACTTGACAGGCGGAAATCACCCCTCCACTTT. Translation: CASSLLDRRKSPLHF.

This rearrangement joins TRBV11-2 to TRBJ2-1; 11 positions match TRBD2. After removal of 5 bases from V and 9 bases from J, the junction contained 6 bases not matched to a gene. Per germline, CDR1 SGHAT and CDR2 FQNNGV. The CDR3 consists of 14 residues. In DNA, the CDR3 is TGTGCCAGCAGCCCCATTGGGACTAGCGGTGAGCAGTTCTTC. Encoded protein: CASSPIGTSGEQFF.